These T cell receptor beta chains were read from a single sample in a study of shared clonotypes between healthy human individuals. TCRdb keeps only in-frame clones here, not all; method: immunoSEQ multiplex PCR. This sample has approximately 2,300,000 clones, with 85% to 95% found just once. The sequencing input was naive CD4+ T cells from PBMCs. The receptors originated from a man between 18 and 29 years old in good health. Some clones in this sample may be carry-over from other donors' samples. Both conserved end residues are part of each CDR3.

TRBV11-2,CASSRYLRGERGQETQYF
TRBV7-9,CASSLVTGTFQNEQFF
TRBV14,CASSQARGFSETQYF
TRBV11-2,CASSPFGGSTFSYEQYF
TRBV7-3,CASSSSGGSWNEQFF
TRBV15,CATSRIAGTSDTQYF
TRBV19,CATKQGDTQYF
TRBV27,CASSLLDPLGNTEAFF
TRBV9,CASSAGTGGDSPLHF
TRBV19,CAGRKSGANVLTF
TRBV4-2,CASSQLTTPSYEQYF
TRBV11-3,CASSLEGSGELFF
TRBV6-1,CATFLRDLDTEAFF
TRBV27,CASSLSGDTYGYTF
TRBV11-2,CASSLVKNSRSSYNEQFF
TRBV9,CASSLRPGQPYEQYF
TRBV9,CASSPLEGGYGYTF
TRBV7-2,CASSAPGTSVNEQYF
TRBV29-1,CSVPPGTPNYGYTF
TRBV29-1,CSVEVRQVRGYEQYF
TRBV27,CASSFRKGADEQYF
TRBV5-6,CASSGPGQGITDTQYF
TRBV6-1,CASSPRGGSTNTIYF
TRBV9,CASSLRQKETQYF
TRBV28,CASRTNRGSSYEQYF
TRBV19,CASRKLDFSSGNTIYF
TRBV4-3,CASSQARLTQDTQYF
TRBV9,CASSTRDSFYNEQFF
TRBV6-4,CASRTEAEAFF
TRBV28,CASRGREGIWQDQYF
TRBV7-2,CASRSVYEQYF
TRBV28,CASSPAGGANVLTF
TRBV4-1,CASSQLLLNQPQHF
TRBV11-2,CASSLGTGAGEQFF
TRBV6-6,CASSYRDQGRDTQYF
TRBV30,CAWSTGTSGRASSQETQYF
TRBV6-4,CASRGFQRGNQPQHF